The next 4 T cell receptor beta chains were all read from a single sample in a study of regulatory T cells in long-lasting Graves disease. As for time point: newly diagnosed GD, antithyroid drugs for less than 3 months. Scientists built the TCR library using RNA that was extracted from PBMCs. Arm-PCR with iRepertoire HTBI primers amplified the CDR3 regions for these TCR beta libraries. TCRdb passed the multiplex PCR reads through MiXCR, listing each CDR3 protein once. The sample has about 560,000 distinct CDR3 sequences, about 16% seen once; the top ten hold about 12%. The data also belong to a second study, concerning T cells in Graves' hyperthyroidism and ophthalmopathy.

This material consisted of peripheral blood mononuclear cells (PBMCs), taken at new diagnosis, from a patient treated with antithyroid drugs. All receptors come from a man between 18 and 29 years old with Graves disease.

This clonotype was observed a handful of times. The rearrangement joins TRBV15 to TRBJ2-3; no clear D. Germline V gene data show CDR1 as LNHNV and CDR2 as YYDKDF (reference sequence). This CDR3 has 17 amino acids. Trimming took 0 bases from V and 1 from J, leaving 14 bases between them. The CDR3 region is CATSRDPPSGGTDTQYF. The CDR3 DNA is TGTGCCACCAGCAGAGATCCACCGAGTGGGGGCACAGATACGCAGTATTTT.

This clonotype has a count of ten or more. The genes are TRBV20-1 and TRBJ2-1; TRBD2 agrees at 9 bases. The V and J ends lost 5 bases and 4 bases, in that order; junction bases with no gene match: 6. The germline CDR1 and CDR2 sequences are DFQATT and SNEGSKA (reference sequence). The CDR3 runs 14 residues. The CDR3 loop is CSALSGSGYNEQFF. DNA of the CDR3: TGCAGTGCTCTTAGCGGGAGTGGGTACAATGAGCAGTTCTTC.

The chain has TRBV19 and TRBJ2-7; 9 bases agree with TRBD2. The V gene end was trimmed by 3 bases and the J gene end by 5 bases; junction bases not matched to a gene: 14. Germline V gene sequence: CDR1 LNHDA, CDR2 SQIVND (reference sequence). This CDR3 spans 17 amino acids. The CDR3 protein is CASSISGSLVTDDEQYF. CDR3 sequence (DNA): TGTGCCAGTAGTATTAGCGGGAGTCTTGTTACAGACGACGAGCAGTACTTC.

As to this clonotype: A read error may account for a junction end that differs from germline. This sequence joins TRBV19 and TRBJ1-1; unclear D gene. This CDR3 region has 13 residues. Germline loops: CDR1 LNHDA, CDR2 SQIVND (reference sequence). The CDR3 here is CAGSMVVNTEAFF. In DNA form, the CDR3 reads TGTGCCGGTAGTATGGTCGTGAACACTGAAGCTTTCTTT.